This T cell receptor (beta chain) was observed in a study of CD8 T cells in ankylosing spondylitis. Concerning this clonotype itself: What it binds is unknown.

The V gene's germline CDR1 is SGHTA and CDR2 FQGNSA. V lost 5 bases to trimming and J lost 9 bases; unmatched junction nucleotides: 6. The CDR3 totals 13 residues. TCRdb redid the calling of the 5' RACE reads with MiXCR, one entry per CDR3 protein. The table lists 750,000 to 850,000 distinct CDR3 sequences, about 10% of them singletons. Study-level points and caveats: In peripheral blood, disease-linked CD8+ clones occurred at relatively low frequencies. A TCR beta motif made of roughly eight highly homologous variants seemed typical of ankylosing spondylitis blood.

V and J are TRBV7-2 and TRBJ2-1, with 8 bases fitting TRBD1. The source of this sequence is a male donor with ankylosing spondylitis. Sequenced sample: blood, either unsorted or a sorted T cell fraction (not recorded which). The CDR3 DNA sequence: TGTGCCAGCAGCCCAGTAACAGGGGGTGAGCAGTTCTTC. This codes for CASSPVTGGEQFF.